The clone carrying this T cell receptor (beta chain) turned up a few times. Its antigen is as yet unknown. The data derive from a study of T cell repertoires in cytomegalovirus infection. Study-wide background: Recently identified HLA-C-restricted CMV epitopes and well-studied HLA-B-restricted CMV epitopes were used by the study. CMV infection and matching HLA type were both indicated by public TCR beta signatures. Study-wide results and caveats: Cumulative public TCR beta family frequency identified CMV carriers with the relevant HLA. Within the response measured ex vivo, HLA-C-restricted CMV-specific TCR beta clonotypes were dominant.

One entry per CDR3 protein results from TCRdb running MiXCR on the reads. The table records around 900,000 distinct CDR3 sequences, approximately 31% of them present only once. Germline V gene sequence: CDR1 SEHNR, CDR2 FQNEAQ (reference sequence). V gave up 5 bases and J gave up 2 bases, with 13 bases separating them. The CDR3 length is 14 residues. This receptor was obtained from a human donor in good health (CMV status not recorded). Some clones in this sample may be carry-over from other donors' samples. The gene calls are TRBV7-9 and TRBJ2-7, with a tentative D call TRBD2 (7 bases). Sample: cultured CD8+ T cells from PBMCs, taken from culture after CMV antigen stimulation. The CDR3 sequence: CASSPRGAPYEQYF. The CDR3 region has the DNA TGTGCCAGCAGCCCTCGGGGGGCTCCCTACGAGCAGTACTTC. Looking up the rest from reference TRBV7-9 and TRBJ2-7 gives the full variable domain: DTGVSQNPRHKITKRGQNVTFRCDPISEHNRLYWYRQTLGQGPEFLTYFQNEAQLEKSRLLSDRFSAERPKGSFSTLEIQRTEQGDSAMYLCASSPRGAPYEQYFGPGTRLTVT.